A selection of T cell receptor beta chains follows, all from one sample in a study of post-analysis software for immune sequencing data. TCRdb re-analysed the PCR reads in MiXCR, keeping a single row per CDR3 protein. Here the sample spans hundreds of thousands of distinct CDR3 sequences, approximately 30% being singletons. Sequencing used blood. The receptors derive from a girl aged 5 to 17 with multiple sclerosis. The CDR3 runs from the conserved cysteine through the conserved F or W. D genes are given only for firm matches. Rows may omit the clone size; those that give it use once, few, many or a size class.

d_gene	v_gene	abundance	j_gene	CDR3nt	CDR3aa
TRBD1	TRBV7-8	NA	TRBJ1-2	TGTGCCAGCAGCTTCCAGGGGGCCTATGGCTACACCTTC	CASSFQGAYGYTF
TRBD2	TRBV7-2	NA	TRBJ2-7	TGTGCCAGCAGCTTGGCGGGAGGTTTGGGCGAGCAGTACTTC	CASSLAGGLGEQYF
NA	TRBV20-1	few	TRBJ1-6	TGCAGTGCTCTCATGGACCCACCCCTCCACTTT	CSALMDPPLHF
NA	TRBV15	NA	TRBJ1-2	TGTGCCACCAGAGGGGGTCGTCAACGAGGGGGTTACACCTTC	CATRGGRQRGGYTF
TRBD1	TRBV20-1	few	TRBJ1-2	TGCAGTCAATCCTGGAAGGGACAGGGGGAAGTAGGCTACACCTTC	CSQSWKGQGEVGYTF
NA	TRBV4-3	NA	TRBJ2-3	TGCGCCAGCAGCCAAGGTCATCGGGACAAAGATACGCAGTATTTT	CASSQGHRDKDTQYF
TRBD1	TRBV28	NA	TRBJ1-2	TGTGCCAGCAGTTTGGCCGGGACAGGGAGCCTGCGGGATGGCTACACCTTC	CASSLAGTGSLRDGYTF
TRBD2	TRBV10-1	NA	TRBJ2-1	TGCGCCAGCAGTGAGGAAGGGCCGGGAGGATACAATGAGCAGTTCTTC	CASSEEGPGGYNEQFF
NA	TRBV19	NA	TRBJ2-2	TGTGCCAGTAGTACCTCAGAAGGGGGTGACACCGGGGAGCTGTTTTTT	CASSTSEGGDTGELFF
NA	TRBV29-1	few	TRBJ2-1	TGCAGCGCCCCCGGTCGAGGGTCCAATGAGCAGTTCTTC	CSAPGRGSNEQFF
TRBD1	TRBV9	NA	TRBJ1-1	TGTGCCAGCAGCGTAGCCCGTGGGACAGTGAACACTGAAGCTTTCTTT	CASSVARGTVNTEAFF
TRBD2	TRBV6-1	few	TRBJ2-2	TGTGCCAGCAGTGTGGCTAGCGGGGGACACACCGGGGAGCTGTTTTTT	CASSVASGGHTGELFF
NA	TRBV10-2	many	TRBJ2-3	TGCGCCAGCAGTGGCCTCAGCGGCACAGATACGCAGTATTTT	CASSGLSGTDTQYF
TRBD1	TRBV28	NA	TRBJ2-7	TGTGCCAGCAGCTCCCTCGGCGGCAGGGGGCGATACGAGCAGTACTTC	CASSSLGGRGRYEQYF
NA	TRBV7-9	NA	TRBJ2-7	TGTGCCAGCAGCCCCTTGGGGGCCCGCTCCTACGAGCAGTACTTC	CASSPLGARSYEQYF
NA	TRBV20-1	NA	TRBJ1-5	TGCAGTGCAGCGACAGCAATCCCCAATCAGCCCCAGCATTTT	CSAATAIPNQPQHF
TRBD2	TRBV7-9	NA	TRBJ2-2	TGTGCCAGCAGCTTTAGCGGGAGTAACACCGGGGAGCTGTTTTTT	CASSFSGSNTGELFF
NA	TRBV6-5	NA	TRBJ2-5	TGTGCCGGCAGCACCCCCGGGAGACTAGGAGAGACCCAGTACTTC	CAGSTPGRLGETQYF
NA	TRBV20-1	few	TRBJ1-5	TGCAGTGCTAGCAGCGGCGTTGGTGAGCCCCAGCATTTT	CSASSGVGEPQHF
NA	TRBV7-2	NA	TRBJ2-6	TGTGCCAGCAGCTTATTAGGGACTGGGGCCAACGTCCTGACTTTC	CASSLLGTGANVLTF
NA	TRBV9	NA	TRBJ2-2	TGTGCCAGCAGCGTAGAGTACAGGGACACCGGGGAGCTGTTTTTT	CASSVEYRDTGELFF
NA	TRBV28	few	TRBJ2-7	TGTGCCAGCAGCCGAAGACCACCTATGGGGACGTACTTC	CASSRRPPMGTYF
NA	TRBV4-1	few	TRBJ1-2	TGCGCCAGCAGCCATACCGAAGGAACGGATGGCTACACCTTC	CASSHTEGTDGYTF
NA	TRBV12-3/TRBV12-4	NA	TRBJ2-1	TGTGCCAGCGCCGTGGACAATGAGCAGTTCTTC	CASAVDNEQFF
TRBD1	TRBV28	few	TRBJ1-1	TGTGCCAGCAGTTCCCCGGCCCGGCAGGGGGGAGTGGGCACTGAAGCTTTCTTT	CASSSPARQGGVGTEAFF
NA	TRBV18	few	TRBJ2-1	TGTGCCAGCTCACCACTTGGACAGTTGTATGAGCAGTTCTTC	CASSPLGQLYEQFF
NA	TRBV7-2	many	TRBJ2-1	TGTGCCAGCAGCTTAGGAAGCTCCTACAATGAGCAGTTCTTC	CASSLGSSYNEQFF
NA	TRBV7-2	few	TRBJ2-7	TGTGCCAGCAGCCCCCAGGACAGCTCGGTTACCTACGAGCAGTACTTC	CASSPQDSSVTYEQYF
NA	TRBV4-1	NA	TRBJ1-5	TGCGCCAGCAGCCAACCTCATGGGGGTCAGCCCCAGCATTTT	CASSQPHGGQPQHF
NA	TRBV4-2	few	TRBJ1-2	TGTGCCAGCAGCCAAGCGCGGGGGGCGTCTACATCCATGTATGGCTACACCTTC	CASSQARGASTSMYGYTF
NA	TRBV2	few	TRBJ1-2	TGTGCCAGCAGCAATCAGGGTTTTAACTATGGCTACACCTTC	CASSNQGFNYGYTF
TRBD1	TRBV4-3	few	TRBJ1-2	TGCGCCAGCAGCCAGCTCTCAACAGGGGGGGAGAATGGCTACACCTTC	CASSQLSTGGENGYTF
NA	TRBV7-2	few	TRBJ1-1	TGTGCCAGCAGCTTAATTGGACAGCCGAACACTGAAGCTTTCTTT	CASSLIGQPNTEAFF
TRBD1	TRBV5-1	NA	TRBJ1-5	TGCGCCAGCAGCCCAGGGACAGACGGGCGGCCCCAGCATTTT	CASSPGTDGRPQHF
TRBD1	TRBV6-6	NA	TRBJ1-4	TGTGCCAGCAGAAGCACAGGGGCGGAGGGGGAAAAACTGTTTTTT	CASRSTGAEGEKLFF
NA	TRBV7-8	many	TRBJ2-3	TGTGCCAGCAGCTTAGACGGGGGAGATACGCAGTATTTT	CASSLDGGDTQYF
NA	TRBV7-9	few	TRBJ2-3	TGTGCCAGCAGCTTAGGGGGACATACGCAGTATTTT	CASSLGGHTQYF
TRBD1	TRBV6-1	NA	TRBJ2-5	TGTGCCAGCAGTGAATCCAGGGGGCAAGAGACCCAGTACTTC	CASSESRGQETQYF
NA	TRBV12-3/TRBV12-4	few	TRBJ2-3	TGTGCCAGCAGCCCAGGACTGGGGAGAGATACGCAGTATTTT	CASSPGLGRDTQYF
TRBD2	TRBV5-1	many	TRBJ2-3	TGCGCCAGCAGCTTTAGACAGCGGGACACAGATACGCAGTATTTT	CASSFRQRDTDTQYF
TRBD2	TRBV7-2	few	TRBJ2-7	TGTGCCAGCAGCTTAGGAATAGGGCGGGAGAGCCGGGAGCAGTACTTC	CASSLGIGRESREQYF
NA	TRBV7-2	NA	TRBJ2-7	TGTGCCAGCAGCTCCCAAACCCGCTTAAACAGACAGGTAGTCCTCTGCGAGCAGTACTTC	CASSSQTRLNRQVVLCEQYF
TRBD1	TRBV5-1	few	TRBJ2-5	TGCGCCAGCAGCATAGGGGGCTCGGAGACCCAGTACTTC	CASSIGGSETQYF
TRBD1	TRBV3-1	many	TRBJ2-1	TGTGCCAGCAGCCAAGCGGGACAGGGATGGGTTGAGCAGTTCTTC	CASSQAGQGWVEQFF